The subject of this entry is one TCR beta chain. The CDR3 sequence is 14 residues long. Germline V gene data show CDR1 as LGHDT and CDR2 as YNNKEL (reference sequence). Between the trimmed V and J ends, which lost 0 bases and 3 bases, there was a span of 8 bases. This sample was taken from a study of control samples from healthy donors and cancer patients. Using immunoSEQ multiplex PCR, the repertoire was profiled, and TCRdb retains in-frame clones only, with some absent. The data show about 51,000 clones, approximately 91% seen once. This clonotype was sampled from a man aged 50 to 60 with head and neck cancer. The V and J genes are TRBV3-1 (or the pseudogene TRBV3-2) and TRBJ1-2, with D possibly matching TRBD1 (6 bases). Material: PBMCs. CDR3 loop: CASSQEWTDYGYTF. The DNA of the CDR3 is TGTGCCAGCAGCCAAGAATGGACAGACTATGGCTACACCTTC.